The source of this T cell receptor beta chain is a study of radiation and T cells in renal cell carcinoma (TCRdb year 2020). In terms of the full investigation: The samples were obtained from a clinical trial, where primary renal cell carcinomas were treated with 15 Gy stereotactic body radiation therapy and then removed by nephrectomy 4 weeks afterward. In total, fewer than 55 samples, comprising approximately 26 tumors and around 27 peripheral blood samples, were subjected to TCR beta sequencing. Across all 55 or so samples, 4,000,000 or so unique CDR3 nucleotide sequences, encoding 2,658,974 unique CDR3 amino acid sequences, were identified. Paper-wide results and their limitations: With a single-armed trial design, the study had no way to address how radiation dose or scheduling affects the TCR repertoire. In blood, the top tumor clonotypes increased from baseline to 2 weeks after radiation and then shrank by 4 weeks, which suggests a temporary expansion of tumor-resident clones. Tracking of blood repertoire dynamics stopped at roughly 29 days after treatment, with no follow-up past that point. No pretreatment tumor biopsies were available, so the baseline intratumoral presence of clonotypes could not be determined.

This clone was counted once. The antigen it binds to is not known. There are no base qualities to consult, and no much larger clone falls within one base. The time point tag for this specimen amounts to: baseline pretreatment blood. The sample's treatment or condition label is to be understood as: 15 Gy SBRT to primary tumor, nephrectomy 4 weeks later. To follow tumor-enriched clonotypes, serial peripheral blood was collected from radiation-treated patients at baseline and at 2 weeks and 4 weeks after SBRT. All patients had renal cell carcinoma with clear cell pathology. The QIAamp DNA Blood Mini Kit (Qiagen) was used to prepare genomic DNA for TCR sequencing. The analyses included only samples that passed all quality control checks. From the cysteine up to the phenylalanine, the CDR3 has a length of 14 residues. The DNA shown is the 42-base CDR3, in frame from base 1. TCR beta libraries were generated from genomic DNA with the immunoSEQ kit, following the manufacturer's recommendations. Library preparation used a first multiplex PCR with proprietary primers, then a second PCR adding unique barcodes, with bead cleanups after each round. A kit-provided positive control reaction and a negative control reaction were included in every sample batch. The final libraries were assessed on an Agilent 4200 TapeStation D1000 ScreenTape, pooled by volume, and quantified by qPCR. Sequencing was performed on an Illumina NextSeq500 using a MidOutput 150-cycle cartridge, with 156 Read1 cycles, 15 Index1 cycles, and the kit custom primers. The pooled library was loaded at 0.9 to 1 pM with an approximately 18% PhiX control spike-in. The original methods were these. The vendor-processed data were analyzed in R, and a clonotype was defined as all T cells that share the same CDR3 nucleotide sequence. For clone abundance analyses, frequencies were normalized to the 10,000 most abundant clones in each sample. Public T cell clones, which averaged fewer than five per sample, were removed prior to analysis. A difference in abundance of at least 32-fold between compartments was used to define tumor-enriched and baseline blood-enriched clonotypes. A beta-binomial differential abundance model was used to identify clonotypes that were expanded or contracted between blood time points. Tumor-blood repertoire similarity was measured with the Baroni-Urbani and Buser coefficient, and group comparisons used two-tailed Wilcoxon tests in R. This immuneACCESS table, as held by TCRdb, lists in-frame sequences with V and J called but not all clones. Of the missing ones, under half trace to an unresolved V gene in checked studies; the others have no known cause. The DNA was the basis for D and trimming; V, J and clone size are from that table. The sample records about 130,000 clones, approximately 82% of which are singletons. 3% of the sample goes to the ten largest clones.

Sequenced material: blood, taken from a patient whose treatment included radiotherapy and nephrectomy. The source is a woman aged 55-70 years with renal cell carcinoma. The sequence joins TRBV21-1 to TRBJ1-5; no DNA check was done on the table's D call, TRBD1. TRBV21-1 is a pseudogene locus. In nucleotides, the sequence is TGTGCCAGCACCACTCGGACAGGGGGTACGCCCCAGCATTTT. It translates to CASTTRTGGTPQHF.